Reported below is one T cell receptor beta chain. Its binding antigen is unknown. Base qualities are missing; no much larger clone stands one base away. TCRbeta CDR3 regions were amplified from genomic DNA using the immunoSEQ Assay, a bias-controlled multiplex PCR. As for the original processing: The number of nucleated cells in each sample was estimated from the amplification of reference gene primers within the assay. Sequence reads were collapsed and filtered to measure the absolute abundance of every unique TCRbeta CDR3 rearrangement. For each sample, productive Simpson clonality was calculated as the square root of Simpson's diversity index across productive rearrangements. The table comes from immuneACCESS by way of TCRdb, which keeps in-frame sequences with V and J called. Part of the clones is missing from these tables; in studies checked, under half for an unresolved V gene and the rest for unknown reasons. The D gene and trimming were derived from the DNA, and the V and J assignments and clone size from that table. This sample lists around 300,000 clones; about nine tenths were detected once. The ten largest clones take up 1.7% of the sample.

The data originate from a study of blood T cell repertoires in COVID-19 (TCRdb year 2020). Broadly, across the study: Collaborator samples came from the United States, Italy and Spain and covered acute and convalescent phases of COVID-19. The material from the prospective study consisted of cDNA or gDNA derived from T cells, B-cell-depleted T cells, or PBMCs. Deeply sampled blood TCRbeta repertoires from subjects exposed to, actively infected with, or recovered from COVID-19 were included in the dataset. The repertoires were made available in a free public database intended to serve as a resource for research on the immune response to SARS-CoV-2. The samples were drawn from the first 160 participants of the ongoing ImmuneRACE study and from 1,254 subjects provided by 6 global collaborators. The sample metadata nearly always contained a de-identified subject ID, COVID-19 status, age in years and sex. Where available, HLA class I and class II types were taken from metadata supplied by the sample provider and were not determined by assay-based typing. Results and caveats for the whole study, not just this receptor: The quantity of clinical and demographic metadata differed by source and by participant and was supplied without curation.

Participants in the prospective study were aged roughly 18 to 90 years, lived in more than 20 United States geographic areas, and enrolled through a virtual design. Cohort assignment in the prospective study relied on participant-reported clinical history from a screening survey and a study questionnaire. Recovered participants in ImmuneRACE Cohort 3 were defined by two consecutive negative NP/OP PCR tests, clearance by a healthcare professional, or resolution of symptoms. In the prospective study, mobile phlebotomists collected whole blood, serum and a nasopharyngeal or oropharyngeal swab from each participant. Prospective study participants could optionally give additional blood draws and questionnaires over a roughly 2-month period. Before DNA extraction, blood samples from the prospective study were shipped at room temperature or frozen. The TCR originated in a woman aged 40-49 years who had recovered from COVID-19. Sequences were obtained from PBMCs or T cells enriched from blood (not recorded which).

Read as DNA, the sequence is TGTGCCAGCCCTTTAGGGAAGGGGTCATCAACTAATGAAAAACTGTTTTTT. Its protein product is CASPLGKGSSTNEKLFF. The chain is assembled from TRBV27 and TRBJ1-4; perhaps TRBD1 is the D gene, with 5 bases matching. Cut back by 8 bases and 0 bases, the V and J ends lie 19 bases apart. From cysteine to phenylalanine, the CDR3 is 17 amino acids long. Only the CDR3 DNA stays, 51 bases, in frame from base 1. CDR1 and CDR2 are drawn from the germline V gene (reference sequence): MNHEY, SMNVEV.